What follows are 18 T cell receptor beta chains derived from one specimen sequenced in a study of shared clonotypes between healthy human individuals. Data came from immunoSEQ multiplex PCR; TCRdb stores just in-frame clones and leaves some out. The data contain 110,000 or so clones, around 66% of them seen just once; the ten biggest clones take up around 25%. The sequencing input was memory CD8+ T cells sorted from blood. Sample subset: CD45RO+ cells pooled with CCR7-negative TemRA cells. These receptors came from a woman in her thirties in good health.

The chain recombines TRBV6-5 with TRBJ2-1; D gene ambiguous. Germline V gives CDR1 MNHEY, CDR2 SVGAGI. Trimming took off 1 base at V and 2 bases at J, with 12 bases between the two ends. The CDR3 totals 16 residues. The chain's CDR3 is CASSYLGWVPYNEQFF. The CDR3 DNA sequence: TGTGCCAGCAGTTACTTGGGTTGGGTCCCCTACAATGAGCAGTTCTTC.

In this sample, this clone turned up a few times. The CDR3 loop reads CASSPQGGQPQHF. The CDR3 region has the DNA TGTGCCAGCAGTCCACAGGGAGGTCAGCCCCAGCATTTT. This rearrangement joins TRBV6-6 to TRBJ1-5; weak D call: TRBD1 (6 bases). This CDR3 is 13 amino acids long. V lost 5 bases, J lost 6 bases, and 11 bases lay in between. Germline values: CDR1 MNHNY, CDR2 SVGAGI (reference sequence).

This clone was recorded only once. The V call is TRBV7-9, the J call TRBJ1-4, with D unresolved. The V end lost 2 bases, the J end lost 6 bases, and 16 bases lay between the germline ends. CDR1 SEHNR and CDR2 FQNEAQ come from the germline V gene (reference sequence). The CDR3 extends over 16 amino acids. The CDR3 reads CASSLMTWVWDEKLFF. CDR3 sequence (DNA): TGTGCCAGCAGCTTAATGACTTGGGTTTGGGATGAAAAACTGTTTTTT. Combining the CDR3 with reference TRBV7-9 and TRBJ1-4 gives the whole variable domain DTGVSQNPRHKITKRGQNVTFRCDPISEHNRLYWYRQTLGQGPEFLTYFQNEAQLEKSRLLSDRFSAERPKGSFSTLEIQRTEQGDSAMYLCASSLMTWVWDEKLFFGSGTQLSVL.

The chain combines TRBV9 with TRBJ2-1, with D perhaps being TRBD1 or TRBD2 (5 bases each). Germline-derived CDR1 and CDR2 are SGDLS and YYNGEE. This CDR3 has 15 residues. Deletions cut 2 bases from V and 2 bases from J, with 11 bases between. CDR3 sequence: CASSVRRDAYNEQFF. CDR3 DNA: TGTGCCAGCAGCGTCAGACGGGACGCCTACAATGAGCAGTTCTTC.

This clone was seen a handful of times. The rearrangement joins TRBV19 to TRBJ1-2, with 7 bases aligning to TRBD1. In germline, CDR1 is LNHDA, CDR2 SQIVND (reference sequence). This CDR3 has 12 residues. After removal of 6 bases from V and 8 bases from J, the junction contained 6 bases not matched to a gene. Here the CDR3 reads CASSTTGEGYTF. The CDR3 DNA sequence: TGTGCCAGTAGCACAACAGGGGAGGGCTACACCTTC.

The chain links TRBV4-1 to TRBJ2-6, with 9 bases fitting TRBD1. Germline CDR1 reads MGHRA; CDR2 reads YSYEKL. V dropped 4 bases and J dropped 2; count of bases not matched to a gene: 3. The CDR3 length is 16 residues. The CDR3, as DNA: TGCGCCAGCAGCCTAACAGGGGGCGCTGGGGCCAACGTCCTGACTTTC. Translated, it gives CASSLTGGAGANVLTF.

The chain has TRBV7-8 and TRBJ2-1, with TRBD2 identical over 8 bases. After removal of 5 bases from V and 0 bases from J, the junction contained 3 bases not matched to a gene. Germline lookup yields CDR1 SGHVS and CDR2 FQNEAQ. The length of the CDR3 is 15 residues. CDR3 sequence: CASSHREGSYNEQFF. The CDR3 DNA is TGTGCCAGCAGCCACCGGGAGGGCTCCTACAATGAGCAGTTCTTC. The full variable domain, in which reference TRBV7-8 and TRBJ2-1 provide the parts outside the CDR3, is GAGVSQSPRYKVAKRGQDVALRCDPISGHVSLFWYQQALGQGPEFLTYFQNEAQLDKSGLPSDRFFAERPEGSVSTLKIQRTQQEDSAVYLCASSHREGSYNEQFFGPGTRLTVL.

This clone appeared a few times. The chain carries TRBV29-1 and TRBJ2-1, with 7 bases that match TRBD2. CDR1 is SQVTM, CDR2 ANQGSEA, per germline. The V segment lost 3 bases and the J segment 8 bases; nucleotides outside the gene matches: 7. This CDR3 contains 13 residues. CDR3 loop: CSVDSGGVDEQFF. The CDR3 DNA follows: TGCAGCGTTGATTCGGGGGGTGTAGATGAGCAGTTCTTC.

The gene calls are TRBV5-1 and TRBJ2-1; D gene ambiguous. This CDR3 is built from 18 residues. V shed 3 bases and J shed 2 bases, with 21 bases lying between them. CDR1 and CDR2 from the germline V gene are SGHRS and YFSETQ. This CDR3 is CASSSTRAILSPYNEQFF. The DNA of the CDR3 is TGCGCCAGCAGCTCAACCCGGGCTATCCTGAGCCCCTACAATGAGCAGTTCTTC. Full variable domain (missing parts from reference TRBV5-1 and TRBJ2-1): KAGVTQTPRYLIKTRGQQVTLSCSPISGHRSVSWYQQTPGQGLQFLFEYFSETQRNKGNFPGRFSGRQFSNSRSEMNVSTLELGDSALYLCASSSTRAILSPYNEQFFGPGTRLTVL.

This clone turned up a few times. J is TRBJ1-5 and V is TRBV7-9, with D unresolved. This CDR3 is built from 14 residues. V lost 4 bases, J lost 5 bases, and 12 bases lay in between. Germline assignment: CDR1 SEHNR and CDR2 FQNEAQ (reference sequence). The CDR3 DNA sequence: TGTGCCAGCAGCTCGGGCCCCGGGGATCAGCCCCAGCATTTT. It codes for CASSSGPGDQPQHF.

CDR3 residues: CASSYSSGRFTDTQYF. For the CDR3, the DNA is TGTGCCAGCAGCTACTCTAGCGGGAGATTCACAGATACGCAGTATTTT. This rearrangement joins TRBV11-2 to TRBJ2-3; 10 bases match TRBD2. CDR1 is SGHAT, CDR2 FQNNGV, per germline. V lost 4 bases to trimming and J lost 2 bases; unmatched junction nucleotides: 6. This CDR3 contains 16 residues.

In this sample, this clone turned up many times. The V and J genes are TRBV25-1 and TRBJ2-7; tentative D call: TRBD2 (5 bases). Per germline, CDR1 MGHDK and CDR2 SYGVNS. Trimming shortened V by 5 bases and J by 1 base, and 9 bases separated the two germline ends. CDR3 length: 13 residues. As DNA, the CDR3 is TGTGCCAGCAGTCTAAGCGGTTCCTACGAGCAGTACTTC. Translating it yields CASSLSGSYEQYF.

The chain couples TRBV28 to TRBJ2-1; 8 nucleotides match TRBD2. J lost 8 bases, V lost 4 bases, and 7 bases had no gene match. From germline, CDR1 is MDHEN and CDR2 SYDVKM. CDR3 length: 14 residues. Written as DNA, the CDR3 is TGTGCCAGCAGTTCCACCTTTAGCGGGGATGAGCAGTTCTTC. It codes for CASSSTFSGDEQFF.

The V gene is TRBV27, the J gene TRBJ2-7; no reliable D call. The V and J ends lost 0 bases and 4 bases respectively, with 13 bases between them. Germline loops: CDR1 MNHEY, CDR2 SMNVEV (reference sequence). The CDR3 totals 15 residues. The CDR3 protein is CASSLSIETVYEQYF. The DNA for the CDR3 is TGTGCCAGCAGTTTATCGATCGAAACAGTTTACGAGCAGTACTTC.

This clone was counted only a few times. Here the CDR3 reads CASSQHTGELFF. The CDR3 bases are TGTGCCAGCAGCCAGCACACCGGGGAGCTGTTTTTT. The chain combines TRBV7-9 with TRBJ2-2, with no clear D. The CDR3 sequence is 12 residues long. V lost 5 bases and J lost 3, with 4 bases in between. Germline CDR1 is SEHNR and CDR2 is FQNEAQ (reference sequence).

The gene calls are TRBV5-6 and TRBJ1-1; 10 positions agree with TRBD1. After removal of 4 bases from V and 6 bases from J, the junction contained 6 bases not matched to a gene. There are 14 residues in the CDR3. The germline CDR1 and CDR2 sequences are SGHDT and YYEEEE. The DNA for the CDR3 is TGTGCCAGCAGCCCAGCCGGACAGGGGGCTGAAGCTTTCTTT. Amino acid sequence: CASSPAGQGAEAFF. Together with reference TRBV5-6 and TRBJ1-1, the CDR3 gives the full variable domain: DAGVTQSPTHLIKTRGQQVTLRCSPKSGHDTVSWYQQALGQGPQFIFQYYEEEERQRGNFPDRFSGHQFPNYSSELNVNALLLGDSALYLCASSPAGQGAEAFFGQGTRLTVV.

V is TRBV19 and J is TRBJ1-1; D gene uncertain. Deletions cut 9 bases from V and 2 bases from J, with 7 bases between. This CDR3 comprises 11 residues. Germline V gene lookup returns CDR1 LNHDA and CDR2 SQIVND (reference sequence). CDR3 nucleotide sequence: TGTGCCAGCCTAGAAAACACTGAAGCTTTCTTT. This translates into CASLENTEAFF.

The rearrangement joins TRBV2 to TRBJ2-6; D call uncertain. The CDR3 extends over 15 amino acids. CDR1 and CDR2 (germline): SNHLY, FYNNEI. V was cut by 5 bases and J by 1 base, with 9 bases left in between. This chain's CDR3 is CASSSTESGANVLTF. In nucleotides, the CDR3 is TGTGCCAGCAGTAGTACAGAGTCTGGGGCCAACGTCCTGACTTTC. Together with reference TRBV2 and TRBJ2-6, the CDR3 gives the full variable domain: EPEVTQTPSHQVTQMGQEVILRCVPISNHLYFYWYRQILGQKVEFLVSFYNNEISEKSEIFDDQFSVERPDGSNFTLKIRSTKLEDSAMYFCASSSTESGANVLTFGAGSRLTVL.